This T cell receptor beta chain was retrieved from a study of blood T cell repertoires in COVID-19. About the research overall: Samples of COVID-19 (acute and convalescent) were obtained from the United States, Italy and Spain.

Original processing methods: Reference gene primer amplification in the assay estimated nucleated cell counts. The data were produced by immunoSEQ multiplex PCR, yet TCRdb's version contains in-frame clones alone and is incomplete. The V and J calls and clone size were taken over from that table, and D and trimming were inferred from the DNA. The table has approximately 160,000 clones, about 85% seen once. V shed 0 bases, J shed 5 bases, and the junction held 4 bases outside the gene matches. Germline V gene lookup returns CDR1 MNHEY and CDR2 SVGAGI. The CDR3 has 14 amino acids. This TCR was sampled from a man in his 60s who had recovered from COVID-19. Sequencing was performed on peripheral blood. The chain combines TRBV6-5 with TRBJ2-7; 7 bases align to TRBD1. In DNA form, the CDR3 reads TGTGCCAGCAGTTACTCCCGGGACAGAGACGAGCAGTACTTC. It specifies CASSYSRDRDEQYF.